This T cell receptor beta chain was captured by sequencing in a study of cytomegalovirus exposure and HLA in healthy donors. The CDR3 consists of 17 residues. Unrecorded immune exposure was likely among donors, who were nominally healthy when sampled. Primers: 60 Vbeta forward and 13 Jbeta reverse. The repertoire was sequenced with immunoSEQ multiplex PCR; TCRdb's copy has only in-frame clones and lacks some. The sample consists of more than 120,000 clones, 82% of them appearing once. The rearrangement joins TRBV1 to TRBJ2-5; the table names TRBD2, a call not compared with the DNA. TRBV1 is described as a pseudogene. This TCR was sampled from a male donor in good health and CMV-seronegative. Sequencing was carried out using PBMCs. The CDR3 DNA reads TGCACCAGCAGCCCAATTGGGGGTCCGGGGGAACAAGAGACCCAGTACTTC. It translates to CTSSPIGGPGEQETQYF.